Listed here are 26 T cell receptor beta chains from one sample, sequenced in a study of blood T cell repertoires in COVID-19. Profiled with immunoSEQ multiplex PCR; TCRdb holds only in-frame clones, not every one. The profile covers under 20,000 clones, with 88% appearing a single time and about 3% taken by the ten largest. The sample comprised peripheral blood. Source of these receptors: a human donor in a cohort sampled during active COVID-19.

Sample share makes this clone medium-sized. This chain joins TRBV7-8 and TRBJ2-2; no clear D. Looked up from germline, CDR1 is SGHVS and CDR2 is FQNEAQ. The CDR3 sequence is 15 residues long. Trimming stripped 5 bases from V and 3 bases from J, with 13 bases between. CDR3: CASSPSPLYTGELFF. CDR3 in DNA: TGTGCCAGCAGCCCATCGCCACTGTACACCGGGGAGCTGTTTTTT.

The rearrangement uses TRBV5-1 and TRBJ2-1; 10 bases are shared with TRBD2. Germline V gene sequence: CDR1 SGHRS, CDR2 YFSETQ. The CDR3 is 19 amino acids. The V and J ends lost 4 bases and 0 bases, in that order; junction bases with no gene match: 13. The CDR3 loop reads CASSLRTSGSFSSYNEQFF. As DNA, the CDR3 is TGCGCCAGCAGCCTTCGGACTAGCGGTTCCTTCAGCTCCTACAATGAGCAGTTCTTC.

The gene calls are TRBV28 and TRBJ2-7; 7 bases map to TRBD1. The germline V gene encodes CDR1 MDHEN and CDR2 SYDVKM. The CDR3 consists of 14 residues. The V and J ends lost 3 bases and 2 bases, in that order; junction bases with no gene match: 4. CDR3 sequence (DNA): TGTGCCAGCAGTTTCGGGACAGCCCCCTACGAGCAGTACTTC. As protein: CASSFGTAPYEQYF.

The chain couples TRBV14 to TRBJ2-5, with 9 positions matching TRBD2. Germline V lookup: CDR1 SGHDN, CDR2 FVKESK. V lost 3 bases to trimming and J lost 5 bases; unmatched junction nucleotides: 4. This CDR3 region has 14 residues. The CDR3 reads CASSQSGLAETQYF. The DNA for the CDR3 is TGTGCCAGCAGCCAGAGCGGACTAGCGGAGACCCAGTACTTC.

A single count supports this clone. The chain uses TRBV24-1 and TRBJ2-1; 9 nucleotides match TRBD1. CDR3 length: 16 residues. After removal of 4 bases from V and 9 bases from J, the junction contained 12 bases not matched to a gene. Germline CDR1 and CDR2: KGHDR and SFDVKD. This CDR3 is CATSEHRDRVFGEQFF. The CDR3 DNA sequence: TGTGCCACCAGTGAACACCGGGACAGGGTATTCGGTGAGCAGTTCTTC.

The chain couples TRBV7-8 to TRBJ2-7; possible D gene TRBD1, 5 bases. Germline CDR1 is SGHVS and CDR2 is FQNEAQ. The V end was cut by 2 bases, the J end by 4 bases, with 6 bases between. The CDR3 spans 12 residues. CDR3 nucleotide sequence: TGTGCCAGCAGCTTACAGGGATACGAGCAGTACTTC. It translates to CASSLQGYEQYF. The full variable domain, with the rest looked up from reference TRBV7-8 and TRBJ2-7, is GAGVSQSPRYKVAKRGQDVALRCDPISGHVSLFWYQQALGQGPEFLTYFQNEAQLDKSGLPSDRFFAERPEGSVSTLKIQRTQQEDSAVYLCASSLQGYEQYFGPGTRLTVT.

The rearrangement joins TRBV9 to TRBJ2-2, with D possibly being TRBD1 (5 bases). Trimming pared 0 bases from V and 4 bases from J, leaving 13 bases between. CDR3 length: 16 amino acids. Germline V gene lookup returns CDR1 SGDLS and CDR2 YYNGEE. CDR3 protein: CASSVVPQGITGELFF. DNA of the CDR3: TGTGCCAGCAGCGTAGTGCCTCAGGGTATCACCGGGGAGCTGTTTTTT.

V and J are TRBV24-1 and TRBJ1-2; D remains ambiguous. CDR1 and CDR2 from the germline V gene are KGHDR and SFDVKD. V shed 3 bases and J shed 8 bases, with 15 bases lying between them. The CDR3 contains 14 residues. Here the CDR3 reads CATSDTAVKRGYTF. The CDR3, as DNA: TGTGCCACCAGTGATACTGCCGTAAAACGCGGCTACACCTTC.

The chain combines TRBV27 with TRBJ1-5; 8 bases fit TRBD1. The CDR3 spans 15 residues. Germline V lookup: CDR1 MNHEY, CDR2 SMNVEV (reference sequence). V was clipped by 6 bases and J by 1 base; unmatched bases: 5. The CDR3 reads CASRKTGASNQPQHF. The CDR3 DNA follows: TGTGCCAGCAGGAAGACAGGGGCCAGCAATCAGCCCCAGCATTTT.

This clone was seen more than once but under ten times. The CDR3 reads CASSQVPGGGGGGYSPLHF. CDR3 sequence (DNA): TGTGCCAGCAGCCAGGTCCCGGGAGGGGGCGGTGGGGGTTATTCACCCCTCCACTTT. The chain carries TRBV4-2 and TRBJ1-6; 7 nucleotides match TRBD1. This CDR3 spans 19 amino acids. CDR1 is LGHNA, CDR2 YNFKEQ, per germline. The junction had 19 bases not matched to a gene; V was cut back by 3 bases and J by 8 bases.

The genes are TRBV4-1 and TRBJ2-7, with 10 bases matching TRBD1. Germline V gene data show CDR1 as MGHRA and CDR2 as YSYEKL. The CDR3 is 16 residues long. The V gene end was trimmed by 4 bases and the J gene end by 6 bases; junction bases not matched to a gene: 12. The CDR3 nucleotides are TGCGCCAGCAGCCGGTCAGAGGGACAGGGGTATCGCGAGCAGTACTTC. Translated: CASSRSEGQGYREQYF.

The chain uses TRBV10-3 and TRBJ2-1; 9 bases align to TRBD1. The CDR3 consists of 14 residues. J was trimmed by 8 bases and V by 3 bases; bases with no gene match: 5. Germline V gene data show CDR1 as ENHRY and CDR2 as SYGVKD. CDR3 residues: CAISDGQGIDEQFF. In nucleotides, the CDR3 is TGTGCCATCAGTGACGGACAGGGGATCGATGAGCAGTTCTTC.

V usage is TRBV7-9 and J usage is TRBJ1-5; 7 bases are shared with TRBD1. This CDR3 contains 16 residues. J was trimmed by 1 base and V by 5 bases; bases with no gene match: 8. Germline CDR1 and CDR2: SEHNR and FQNEAQ (reference sequence). CDR3 amino acids: CASSEAGGQSNQPQHF. Written as DNA, the CDR3 is TGTGCCAGCAGCGAGGCCGGGGGACAGAGCAATCAGCCCCAGCATTTT. Full variable domain (rest looked up from reference TRBV7-9 and TRBJ1-5): DTGVSQNPRHKITKRGQNVTFRCDPISEHNRLYWYRQTLGQGPEFLTYFQNEAQLEKSRLLSDRFSAERPKGSFSTLEIQRTEQGDSAMYLCASSEAGGQSNQPQHFGDGTRLSIL.

The CDR3 bases are TGTGCCAGCATTAAATACAGGGGCAATCAGCCCCAGCATTTT. It encodes CASIKYRGNQPQHF. V is TRBV28 and J is TRBJ1-5, with D perhaps matching TRBD1 (6 bases). Germline loops: CDR1 MDHEN, CDR2 SYDVKM. The germline V and J ends were trimmed by 7 bases and 2 bases, with 12 bases remaining between them. CDR3 length: 14 amino acids.

The chain employs TRBV27 and TRBJ2-7; TRBD1 aligns across 12 bases. The germline gives CDR1 MNHEY, CDR2 SMNVEV (reference sequence). The CDR3 contains 14 residues. The ends lost 6 bases at V and 4 bases at J; junction bases unmatched: 4. DNA of the CDR3: TGTGCCAGCAGACCGGGACAGGGGGCTTACGAGCAGTACTTC. This translates into CASRPGQGAYEQYF.

V gene TRBV6-1 combines with J gene TRBJ2-7; TRBD2 matches 9 bases. Trimming took 2 bases from V and 3 from J; bases not matched to a gene: 11. The germline V gene has CDR1 MNHNS and CDR2 SASEGT. The CDR3 is 17 residues long. CDR3 bases: TGTGCCAGCAGTGAAATGGCCCCGGGACTAGCTTTCTACGAGCAGTACTTC. Amino acids: CASSEMAPGLAFYEQYF.

The genes are TRBV7-3 and TRBJ2-1; 9 bases agree with TRBD1. There are 16 residues in the CDR3. Germline V gene data show CDR1 as SGHTA and CDR2 as FQGTGA. V lost 2 bases to trimming and J lost 6 bases; unmatched junction nucleotides: 8. CDR3: CASSLVRDRALNEQFF. In nucleotides, the CDR3 is TGTGCCAGCAGCTTAGTAAGGGACAGGGCCCTCAATGAGCAGTTCTTC.

The gene calls are TRBV6-5 and TRBJ2-5, with a possible D match to TRBD2 (5 bases). The ends were cut back, 5 bases at V and 3 bases at J, with 16 bases in the middle. The CDR3 has 15 residues. CDR1 and CDR2 from the germline V gene are MNHEY and SVGAGI. The CDR3 spells CASSLARGREETQYF. As DNA, the CDR3 is TGTGCCAGCAGTCTAGCTAGAGGGCGAGAAGAGACCCAGTACTTC.

The table lists this clone with a few counts. The CDR3 DNA reads as TGTGCCAGCGGGTTTAGCGGCCGCCGGTCAGAGACCCAGTACTTC. The encoded protein is CASGFSGRRSETQYF. The chain employs TRBV28 and TRBJ2-5; tentatively, D is TRBD2 (6 bases). V lost 8 bases and J 4 bases, leaving 20 bases between the germline ends. The germline V gene encodes CDR1 MDHEN and CDR2 SYDVKM. CDR3 length: 15 amino acids.

In its sample, this clone was seen once. This chain links TRBV28 with TRBJ1-2, with D maybe TRBD1 (6 bases). From germline, CDR1 is MDHEN and CDR2 SYDVKM. V was clipped by 5 bases and J by 3 bases, with 19 bases between them. The CDR3 is made up of 16 amino acids. The CDR3 loop is CASSPSFLGGDYGYTF. The CDR3 DNA reads as TGTGCCAGCAGTCCCTCCTTTCTAGGGGGGGACTATGGCTACACCTTC.

The genes are TRBV7-9 and TRBJ2-1, with TRBD2 matching 16 bases. The CDR3 sequence is 19 residues long. The V gene's germline CDR1 is SEHNR and CDR2 FQNEAQ (reference sequence). After removal of 5 bases from V and 2 bases from J, the junction contained 9 bases not matched to a gene. CDR3 sequence (DNA): TGTGCCAGCAGCACCGGGACTAGCGGGAGGGCCGTTCCCTACAATGAGCAGTTCTTC. It yields the protein CASSTGTSGRAVPYNEQFF.

This clone was counted a single time. This rearrangement joins TRBV28 to TRBJ1-6, with D perhaps TRBD1 (6 bases). CDR3 size: 16 residues. Trimming stripped 2 bases from V and 9 bases from J, with 17 bases between. The V gene's germline CDR1 is MDHEN and CDR2 SYDVKM. CDR3 DNA sequence: TGTGCCAGCAGTTTAGGTTCCGGGCAGGGGACTTCACCCCTCCACTTT. Its protein product is CASSLGSGQGTSPLHF.

The chain joins TRBV18 to TRBJ1-6; TRBD1 is a possible D gene (5 bases). The CDR3 runs to 14 residues. Germline CDR1 KGHSH, CDR2 LQKENI. V was cut by 4 bases and J by 8 bases, with 12 bases left in between. The CDR3 DNA sequence: TGTGCCAGCTCACTGCCCAGGGCCCATTCACCCCTCCACTTT. Protein sequence: CASSLPRAHSPLHF.

The genes are TRBV3-1 (or the pseudogene TRBV3-2) and TRBJ1-6; the D gene is possibly TRBD1 (6 bases). The CDR3 spans 15 residues. V lost 3 bases, J lost 12 bases, and 18 bases lay in between. CDR1 LGHDT and CDR2 YNNKEL come from the germline V gene (reference sequence). In DNA, the CDR3 is TGTGCCAGCAGCCAGGTCACTTCTTACAGGGAACCCCTCCACTTT. It translates to CASSQVTSYREPLHF.

V gene TRBV19 combines with J gene TRBJ1-6; D is possibly TRBD1 (5 bases). CDR3 length: 14 residues. CDR1 and CDR2 (germline): LNHDA, SQIVND (reference sequence). Between the trimmed V and J ends, which lost 3 bases and 7 bases, there was a span of 10 bases. The CDR3: CASSIQGGNSPLHF. The CDR3 nucleotides are TGTGCCAGTAGTATTCAGGGCGGCAATTCACCCCTCCACTTT.

This chain connects TRBV29-1 to TRBJ1-1; a weak D match, TRBD1 (5 bases). CDR3 length equals 13 residues. Germline CDR1 is SQVTM and CDR2 is ANQGSEA. V was shortened by 7 bases and J by 1 base, with 13 bases between the two germline ends. CDR3 loop: CSGRRGRNTEAFF. CDR3 sequence (DNA): TGCAGCGGTCGACGGGGGAGGAACACTGAAGCTTTCTTT.